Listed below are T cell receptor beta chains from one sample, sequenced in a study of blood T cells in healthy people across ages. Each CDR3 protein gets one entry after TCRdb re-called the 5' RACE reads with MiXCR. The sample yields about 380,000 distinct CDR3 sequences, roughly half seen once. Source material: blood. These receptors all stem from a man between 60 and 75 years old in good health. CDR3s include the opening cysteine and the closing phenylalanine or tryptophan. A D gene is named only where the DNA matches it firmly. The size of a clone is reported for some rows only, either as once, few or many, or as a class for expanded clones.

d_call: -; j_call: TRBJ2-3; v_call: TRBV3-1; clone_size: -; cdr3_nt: TGTGCCAGCAGCCCACAGCTGGCGCCTAGCACAGATACGCAGTATTTT; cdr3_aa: CASSPQLAPSTDTQYF
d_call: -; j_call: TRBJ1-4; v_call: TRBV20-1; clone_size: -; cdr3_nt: TGCAGTGCTAGACCCCCGCGAGGGGCCGGAGAAAAACTGTTTTTT; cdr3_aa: CSARPPRGAGEKLFF
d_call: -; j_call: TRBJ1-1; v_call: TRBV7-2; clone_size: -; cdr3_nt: TGTGCCAGCAGCCCGGTAGCGCGGCCTGAAGCTTTCTTT; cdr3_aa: CASSPVARPEAFF
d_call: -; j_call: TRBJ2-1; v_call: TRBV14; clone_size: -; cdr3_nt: TGTGCCAGCTCCATTTTCGGGCAAGGCCCCCGTGAGCAGTTCTTC; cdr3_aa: CASSIFGQGPREQFF
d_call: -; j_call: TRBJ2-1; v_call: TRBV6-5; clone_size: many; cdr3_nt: TGTGCCAGCAGACCCACAGGGTCCCATGAGCAGTTCTTC; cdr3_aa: CASRPTGSHEQFF
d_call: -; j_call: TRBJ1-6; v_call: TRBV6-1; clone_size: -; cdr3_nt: TGTGCCAGCAGTGAAGCGGGCCTGCGGTATTCACCCCTCCACTTT; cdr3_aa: CASSEAGLRYSPLHF
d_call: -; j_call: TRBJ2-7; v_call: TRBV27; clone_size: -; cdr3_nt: TGTGCCAGCAGTTTATCGAAGGCGAGACTAGAGCCCCACGAGCAGTACTTC; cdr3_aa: CASSLSKARLEPHEQYF
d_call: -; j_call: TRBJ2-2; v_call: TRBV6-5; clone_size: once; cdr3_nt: TGTGCCAGCAGAAGAGGAGTTTTGAACACCGGGGAGCTGTTTTTT; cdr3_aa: CASRRGVLNTGELFF
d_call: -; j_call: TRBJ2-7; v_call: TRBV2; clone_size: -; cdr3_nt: TGTGCCAGCGGAGACAGCTTAGGGCACGAGCAGTACTTC; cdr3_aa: CASGDSLGHEQYF
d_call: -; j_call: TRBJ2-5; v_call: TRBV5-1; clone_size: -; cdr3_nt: TGCGCCAGCAGCTTTAATAGGGTGGAGCAAGAGACCCAGTACTTC; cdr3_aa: CASSFNRVEQETQYF
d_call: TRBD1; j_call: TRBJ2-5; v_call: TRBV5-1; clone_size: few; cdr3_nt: TGCGCCAGCAGCACACGGACAGGAGAGACCCAGTACTTC; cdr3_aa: CASSTRTGETQYF
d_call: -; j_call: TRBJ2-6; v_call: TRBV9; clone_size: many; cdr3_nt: TGTGCCAGCAGCGGGACTGGGGCCAACGTCCTGACTTTC; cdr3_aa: CASSGTGANVLTF
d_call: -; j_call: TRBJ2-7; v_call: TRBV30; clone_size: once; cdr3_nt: TGTGCCGGGTCAAATGCCTACGAGCAGTACTTC; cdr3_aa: CAGSNAYEQYF
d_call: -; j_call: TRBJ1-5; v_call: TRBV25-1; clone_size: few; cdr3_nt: TGTGCCAGTGGGGGGTACGGAAGCAATCAGCCCCAGCATTTT; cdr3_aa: CASGGYGSNQPQHF
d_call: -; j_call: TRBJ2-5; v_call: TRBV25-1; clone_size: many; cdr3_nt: TGTGCCAGCAGTGAACTGGCTAGCGCCCACAATGAGCAGTACTTC; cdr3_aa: CASSELASAHNEQYF
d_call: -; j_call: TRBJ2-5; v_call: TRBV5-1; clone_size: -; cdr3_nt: TGCGCCAGCAGCGTGTTGTACCAAGAGACCCAGTACTTC; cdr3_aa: CASSVLYQETQYF
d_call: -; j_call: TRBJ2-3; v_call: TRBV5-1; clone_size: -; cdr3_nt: TGCGCCAGCAGCTTGGACACGGCGGCAGATACGCAGTATTTT; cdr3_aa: CASSLDTAADTQYF
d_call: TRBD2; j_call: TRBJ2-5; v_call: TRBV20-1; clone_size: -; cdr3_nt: TGCAGTGCTAGTGGGGGGGTCCAAGAGACCCAGTACTTC; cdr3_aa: CSASGGVQETQYF
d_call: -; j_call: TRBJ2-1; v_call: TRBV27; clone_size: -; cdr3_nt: TGTGCCAGCATATCTCGGGGGAGTGAGCAGTTCTTC; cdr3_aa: CASISRGSEQFF
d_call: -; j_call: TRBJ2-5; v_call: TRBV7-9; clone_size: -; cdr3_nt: TGTGCCAGCAGCTTAGCGCCAACCGATCAGTACTTC; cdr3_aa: CASSLAPTDQYF
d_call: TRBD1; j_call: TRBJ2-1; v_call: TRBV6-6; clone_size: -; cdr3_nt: TGTGCCAGCAGTACAGGGAGGGGGACAGGGACGATCTACGAGCAGTTCTTC; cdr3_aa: CASSTGRGTGTIYEQFF
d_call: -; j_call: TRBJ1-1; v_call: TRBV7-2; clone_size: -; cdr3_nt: TGTGCCAGCAGCTTAGCGGGGGTTAGGGACACTGAAGCTTTCTTT; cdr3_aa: CASSLAGVRDTEAFF
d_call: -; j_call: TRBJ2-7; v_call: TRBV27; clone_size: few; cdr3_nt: TGTGCCAGCAGTCCCCAGGTACAGGGATACGAGCAGTACTTC; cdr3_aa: CASSPQVQGYEQYF
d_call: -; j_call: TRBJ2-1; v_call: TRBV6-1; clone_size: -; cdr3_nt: TGTGCCAGCAGTGAAGATGACAGGAAGTACAATGAGCAGTTCTTC; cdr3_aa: CASSEDDRKYNEQFF
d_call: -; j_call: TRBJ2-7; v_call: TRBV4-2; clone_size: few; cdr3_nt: TGTGCCAGCAGCCAAGGCTCCTACGAGCAGTACTTC; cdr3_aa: CASSQGSYEQYF
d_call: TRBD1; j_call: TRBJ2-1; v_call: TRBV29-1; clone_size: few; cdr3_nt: TGCAGCGTACAAACCGGGACAGAGAGCTACAATGAGCAGTTCTTC; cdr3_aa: CSVQTGTESYNEQFF
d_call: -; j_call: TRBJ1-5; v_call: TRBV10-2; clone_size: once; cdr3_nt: TGCGCCAGCAGTGAGCCCACAGGACTTTATCAGCCCCAGCATTTT; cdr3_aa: CASSEPTGLYQPQHF
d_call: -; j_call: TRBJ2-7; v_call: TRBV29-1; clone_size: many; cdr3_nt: TGCAGCGCCGTAAAAGGGGTCTACGAGCAGTACTTC; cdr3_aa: CSAVKGVYEQYF
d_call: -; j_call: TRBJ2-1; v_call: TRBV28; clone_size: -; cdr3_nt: TGTGCCAGCAGTTTAATCGGATCGCACAATGAGCAGTTCTTC; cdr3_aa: CASSLIGSHNEQFF
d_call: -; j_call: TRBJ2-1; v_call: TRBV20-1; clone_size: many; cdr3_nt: TGCAGTGCTAGCGACAACTACAATGAGCAGTTCTTC; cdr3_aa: CSASDNYNEQFF
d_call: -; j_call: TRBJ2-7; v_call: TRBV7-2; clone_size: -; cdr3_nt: TGTGCCAGCAGCCCCCGGGGAGGAACTTACGTCGAGCAGTACTTC; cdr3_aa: CASSPRGGTYVEQYF
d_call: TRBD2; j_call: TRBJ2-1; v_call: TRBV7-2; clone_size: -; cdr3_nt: TGTGCCAGCAGCCCTCTCTCGACTAGCGCCAACAATGAGCAGTTCTTC; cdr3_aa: CASSPLSTSANNEQFF
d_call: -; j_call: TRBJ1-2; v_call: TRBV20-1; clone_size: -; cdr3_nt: TGCAGTGCTAGAGGAACAGGGATATCCAACTATGGCTACACCTTC; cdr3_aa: CSARGTGISNYGYTF
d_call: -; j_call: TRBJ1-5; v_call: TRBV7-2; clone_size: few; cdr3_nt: TGTGCCAGCAGCTTATACGATCAGCCCCAGCATTTT; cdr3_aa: CASSLYDQPQHF
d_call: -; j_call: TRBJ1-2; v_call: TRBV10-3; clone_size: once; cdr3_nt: TGTGCCATCAGCGGAGGACAGTTTGGCTACACCTTC; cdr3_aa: CAISGGQFGYTF
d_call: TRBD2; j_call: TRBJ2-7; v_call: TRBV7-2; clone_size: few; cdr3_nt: TGTGCCAGCAGCCCCCCTAGCGGGAGCTCCTACGAGCAGTACTTC; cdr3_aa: CASSPPSGSSYEQYF
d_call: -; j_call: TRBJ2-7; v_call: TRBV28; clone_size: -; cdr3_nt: TGTGCCAGCAGTTGGGCTCGCGGGCGATACGAGCAGTACTTC; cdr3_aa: CASSWARGRYEQYF
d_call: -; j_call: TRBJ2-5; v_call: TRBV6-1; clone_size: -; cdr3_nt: TGTGCCAGCAGTGAAAGCGCTGTTCAAGAGACCCAGTACTTC; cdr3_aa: CASSESAVQETQYF
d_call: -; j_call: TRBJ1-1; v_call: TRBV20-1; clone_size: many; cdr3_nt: TGCAGTGCTAGCCCCCGCGGGACTGAAGCTTTCTTT; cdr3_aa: CSASPRGTEAFF
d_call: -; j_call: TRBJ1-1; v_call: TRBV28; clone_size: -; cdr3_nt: TGTGCCAGCAGTGGGACCGGACCTCTGAAGCTTTTCTTT; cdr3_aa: CASSGTGPLKLFF
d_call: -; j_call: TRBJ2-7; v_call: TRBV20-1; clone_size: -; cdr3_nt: TGCAGTGCTAGAGGGACAGAGGAGATCCACGAGCAGTACTTC; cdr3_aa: CSARGTEEIHEQYF
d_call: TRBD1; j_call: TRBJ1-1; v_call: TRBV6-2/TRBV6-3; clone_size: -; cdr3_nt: TGTGCCAGCATCGATCGACAGGGAGGGACGAATGAAGCTTTCTTT; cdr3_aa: CASIDRQGGTNEAFF
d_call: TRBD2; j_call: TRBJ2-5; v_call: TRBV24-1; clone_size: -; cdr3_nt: TGTGCCACCAGTGATCCCGGACTAGCGGGATCTGAGACCCAGTACTTC; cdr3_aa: CATSDPGLAGSETQYF
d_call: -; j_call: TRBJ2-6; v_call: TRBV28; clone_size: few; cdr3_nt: TGTGCCAGCACCTTCGGCTCTGGGGCCAACGTCCTGACTTTC; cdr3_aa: CASTFGSGANVLTF
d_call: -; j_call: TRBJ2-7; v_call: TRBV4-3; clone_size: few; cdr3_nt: TGCGCCAGCAGCCAAGAAGGGACATCAGGAGGGCAGTACTTC; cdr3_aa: CASSQEGTSGGQYF
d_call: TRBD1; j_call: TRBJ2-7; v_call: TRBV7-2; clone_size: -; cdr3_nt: TGTGCCAGCAGCCCGGACAGGGGTTGGGACGAGCAGTACTTC; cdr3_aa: CASSPDRGWDEQYF
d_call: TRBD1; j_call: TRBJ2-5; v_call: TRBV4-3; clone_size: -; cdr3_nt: TGCGCCAGCAGCCTAGAAGGGACAGGAAACTACGGGCAGTACTTC; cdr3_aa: CASSLEGTGNYGQYF
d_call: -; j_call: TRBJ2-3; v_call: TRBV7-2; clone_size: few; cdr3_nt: TGTGCCAGCAGCTTGTACGGACCTAGCACAGATACGCAGTATTTT; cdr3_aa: CASSLYGPSTDTQYF
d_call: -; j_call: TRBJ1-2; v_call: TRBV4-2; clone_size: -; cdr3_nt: TGTGCCAGCAGCCCAGAGGGCAGGGAATTAGGAGGCTACACCTTC; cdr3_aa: CASSPEGRELGGYTF
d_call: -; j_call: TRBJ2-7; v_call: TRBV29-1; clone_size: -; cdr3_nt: TGCAGCGTTGAAACAACCAGCCAGACCTACGAGCAGTACTTC; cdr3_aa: CSVETTSQTYEQYF
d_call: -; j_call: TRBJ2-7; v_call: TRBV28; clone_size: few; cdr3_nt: TGTGCCAGCAGTTTAGGGGGGCCAAGCTCCTACGAGCAGTACTTC; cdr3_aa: CASSLGGPSSYEQYF
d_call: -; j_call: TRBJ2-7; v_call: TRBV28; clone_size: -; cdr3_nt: TGTGCCAGCAGTACGCCCAGGGCCAATTCCTACGAGCAGTACTTC; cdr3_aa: CASSTPRANSYEQYF
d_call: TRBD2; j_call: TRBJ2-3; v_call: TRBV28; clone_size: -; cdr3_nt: TGTGCCAGCAGTTTCCTAGCGGGAGGACGGGATACGCAGTATTTT; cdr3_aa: CASSFLAGGRDTQYF
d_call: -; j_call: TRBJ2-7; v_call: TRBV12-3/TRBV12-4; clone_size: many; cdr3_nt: TGTGCCAGTCGGGAGTTCAACGAGCAGTACTTC; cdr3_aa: CASREFNEQYF
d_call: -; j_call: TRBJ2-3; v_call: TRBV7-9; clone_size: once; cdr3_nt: TGTGCCAGCAGCCTCTGCTCCGGGACAGATACGCAGTATTTT; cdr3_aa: CASSLCSGTDTQYF
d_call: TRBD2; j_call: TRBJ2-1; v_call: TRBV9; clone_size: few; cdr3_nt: TGTGCCAGCAGCGAGGGACTAGCGGGAGTAGATGAGCAGTTCTTC; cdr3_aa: CASSEGLAGVDEQFF
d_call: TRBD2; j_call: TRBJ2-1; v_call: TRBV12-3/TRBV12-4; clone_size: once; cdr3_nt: TGTGCCAGCAGTTGGGCTAGCGGGCACAATGAGCAGTTCTTC; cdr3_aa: CASSWASGHNEQFF